This TCR beta chain was profiled in a study of B cell selection in AIRE deficiency. Findings and caveats of the study: Healthy donors alone shared 30% to 35% of some 3,300 Treg sequences; patients alone less than 9.5%.

Remarks on this clone: Its antigen is as yet unknown.

TCRdb's table, derived via immunoSEQ multiplex PCR, lists solely in-frame clones and lacks some. Seen here are 20,000 to 30,000 clones, about 95% observed once, and the top ten hold around 0.22%. CD4+CD127+ cells were sorted as the conventional CD4 T cells. This sequence originates from a human donor in good health. The sequenced sample consisted of CD4+CD127+ conventional T cells sorted from PBMCs.

Written as DNA, the CDR3 is TGCGCCAGCAGCTTGAGACAGGGGACCTACGAGCAGTACTTC. Its protein is CASSLRQGTYEQYF. This chain links TRBV5-1 with TRBJ2-7; 8 nucleotides align to TRBD1. The germline gives CDR1 SGHRS, CDR2 YFSETQ. Trimming took 1 base from V and 2 from J; bases not matched to a gene: 2. The CDR3 length is 14 residues.